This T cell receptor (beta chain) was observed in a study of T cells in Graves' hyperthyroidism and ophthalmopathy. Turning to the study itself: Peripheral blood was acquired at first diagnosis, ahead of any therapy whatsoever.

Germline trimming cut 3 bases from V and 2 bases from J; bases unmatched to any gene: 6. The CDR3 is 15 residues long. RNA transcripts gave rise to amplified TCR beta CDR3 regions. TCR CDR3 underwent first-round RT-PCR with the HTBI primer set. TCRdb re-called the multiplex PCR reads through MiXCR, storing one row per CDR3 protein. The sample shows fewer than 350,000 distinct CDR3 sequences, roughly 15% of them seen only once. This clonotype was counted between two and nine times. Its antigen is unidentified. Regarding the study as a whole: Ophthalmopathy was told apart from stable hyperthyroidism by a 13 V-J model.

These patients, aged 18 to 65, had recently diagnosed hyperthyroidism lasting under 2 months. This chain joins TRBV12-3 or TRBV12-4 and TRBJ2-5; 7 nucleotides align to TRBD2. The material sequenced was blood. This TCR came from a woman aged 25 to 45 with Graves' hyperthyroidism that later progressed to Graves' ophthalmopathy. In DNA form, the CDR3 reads TGTGCCAGCAGTTTGGTAGCGGGCCCACAAGAGACCCAGTACTTC. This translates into CASSLVAGPQETQYF.